The 17 T cell receptor beta chains reported below all come from one sample, sequenced in a study of blood T cell repertoires in COVID-19 (dated by TCRdb to about 2020). The library came from the immunoSEQ multiplex PCR assay. TCRdb retrieved this table from immuneACCESS and kept in-frame rearrangements only. Not all clones are present; in checked studies, unresolved V genes account for under half, and no reason is known for the remainder. The sample table shows some 150,000 clones, and 86% are seen once. The top ten clonotypes cover roughly 3.4% of the sample. The sequencing input was peripheral blood. The receptors were gathered from a man aged 65 to 79 with acute or convalescent COVID-19.

V and J are TRBV2 and TRBJ1-5, with D tentatively TRBD1 (6 bases). Germline V gene data show CDR1 as SNHLY and CDR2 as FYNNEI. V was clipped by 6 bases and J by 2 bases, with 11 bases between them. This CDR3 spans 14 amino acids. CDR3 DNA sequence: TGTGCCAGCAGCATAAGACAGGGCAATCAGCCCCAGCATTTT. Amino acids: CASSIRQGNQPQHF. The variable domain in full, with the rest retrieved from reference TRBV2 and TRBJ1-5, is EPEVTQTPSHQVTQMGQEVILRCVPISNHLYFYWYRQILGQKVEFLVSFYNNEISEKSEIFDDQFSVERPDGSNFTLKIRSTKLEDSAMYFCASSIRQGNQPQHFGDGTRLSIL.

This clone was seen just once. The chain joins TRBV5-5 to TRBJ1-5; D may be TRBD1 (6 bases). This CDR3 is built from 16 residues. CDR1 and CDR2 (germline): SGHKS, YYEKEE (reference sequence). V shed 3 bases and J shed 4 bases, with 17 bases lying between them. Here the CDR3 DNA reads TGTGCCAGCAGCTCGTGGGGACACCAACTTAATCAGCCCCAGCATTTT. Translating it yields CASSSWGHQLNQPQHF.

The chain is built from TRBV28 and TRBJ2-1; 10 nucleotides agree with TRBD1. The CDR3 totals 15 residues. CDR1 and CDR2 (germline): MDHEN, SYDVKM. V was pared by 6 bases and J by 4 bases, with 6 bases of the junction left unmatched. The CDR3 region is CASSQRDRGYNEQFF. CDR3 DNA sequence: TGTGCCAGCAGCCAGAGGGACAGGGGATACAATGAGCAGTTCTTC.

This chain joins TRBV9 and TRBJ1-2; the D is unclear. This CDR3 comprises 18 residues. Trimming removed 0 bases from V and 4 bases from J, with 22 bases in between. The V gene's germline CDR1 is SGDLS and CDR2 YYNGEE. CDR3 sequence reads: CASSVGGSIMLGVYGYTF. As DNA, the CDR3 is TGTGCCAGCAGCGTAGGAGGGTCCATCATGCTTGGGGTCTATGGCTACACCTTC.

The chain is built from TRBV28 and TRBJ2-4; 7 nucleotides line up with TRBD1. After removal of 5 bases from V and 8 bases from J, the junction contained 9 bases not matched to a gene. The CDR3 length is 14 residues. Germline CDR1 and CDR2: MDHEN and SYDVKM. CDR3: CASSPHYRGDIQYF. DNA of the CDR3: TGTGCCAGCAGTCCCCATTACAGGGGAGACATTCAGTACTTC. The full variable domain, rest sourced from reference TRBV28 and TRBJ2-4, is DVKVTQSSRYLVKRTGEKVFLECVQDMDHENMFWYRQDPGLGLRLIYFSYDVKMKEKGDIPEGYSVSREKKERFSLILESASTNQTSMYLCASSPHYRGDIQYFGAGTRLSVL.

The chain carries TRBV11-2 and TRBJ2-1; D might be TRBD2 (5 bases). CDR3 size: 14 residues. Germline V gene sequence: CDR1 SGHAT, CDR2 FQNNGV. V dropped 6 bases and J dropped 6 bases, with 15 bases sitting between them. As DNA, the CDR3 is TGTGCCAGCAGTTCCGCCGGGAACCGCAATGAGCAGTTCTTC. This sequence encodes CASSSAGNRNEQFF.

This chain joins TRBV28 and TRBJ2-7; D is undetermined. The germline CDR1 and CDR2 sequences are MDHEN and SYDVKM. The V end was cut by 3 bases, the J end by 0 bases, with 6 bases between. The CDR3 extends over 13 amino acids. The CDR3 is CASSFRRSYEQYF. The CDR3 DNA reads as TGTGCCAGCAGTTTCAGGCGCTCCTACGAGCAGTACTTC.

On this clone itself: Other DNA sequences of this sample code for an identical CDR3. The chain joins TRBV27 to TRBJ2-7, with 9 bases fitting TRBD1. V gave up 4 bases and J gave up 4 bases; unmatched junction bases: 2. The CDR3 is 13 residues long. CDR1 is MNHEY, CDR2 SMNVEV, per germline (reference sequence). CDR3 sequence: CASSSGQGYEQYF. The CDR3 DNA sequence: TGTGCCAGCAGTTCGGGACAGGGTTACGAGCAGTACTTC.

The chain links TRBV6-6 to TRBJ2-5; 9 bases align to TRBD1. The V and J ends lost 4 bases and 5 bases, in that order; junction bases with no gene match: 5. Germline V gene sequence: CDR1 MNHNY, CDR2 SVGAGI (reference sequence). CDR3 length: 14 residues. This CDR3 reads CASSLTGGSETQYF. The DNA of the CDR3 is TGTGCCAGCAGTTTGACAGGGGGTAGCGAGACCCAGTACTTC.

V gene TRBV18 combines with J gene TRBJ1-1; D may be TRBD1 (6 bases). Germline-derived CDR1 and CDR2 are KGHSH and LQKENI. This CDR3 spans 16 amino acids. The V end lost 2 bases, the J end lost 1 base, and 14 bases lay between the germline ends. CDR3 loop: CASSPNAGETNTEAFF. The CDR3 nucleotides are TGTGCCAGCTCACCAAACGCAGGGGAAACGAACACTGAAGCTTTCTTT.

The CDR3 sequence: CAIRGQGRNQPQHF. In DNA form, the CDR3 reads TGTGCCATCAGGGGACAGGGGCGCAATCAGCCCCAGCATTTT. This chain joins TRBV10-3 and TRBJ1-5, with 10 bases fitting TRBD1. The CDR3 is made up of 14 amino acids. The ends lost 6 bases at V and 2 bases at J; junction bases unmatched: 1. CDR1 and CDR2 (germline): ENHRY, SYGVKD.

This clone turned up a few times. CDR3 DNA: TGTGCCAGCAGTAGCAGGGACTACACAGATACGCAGTATTTT. It codes for CASSSRDYTDTQYF. This chain uses TRBV6-2 or TRBV6-3 with TRBJ2-3, with 7 nucleotides matching TRBD2. CDR1 is MNHEY and CDR2 is SVGEGT in the germline V gene. The CDR3 contains 14 residues. Germline trimming cut 5 bases from V and 2 bases from J; bases unmatched to any gene: 4.

In this sample, this clone turned up a few times. V gene TRBV19 combines with J gene TRBJ1-4; D call uncertain. Germline CDR1 is LNHDA and CDR2 is SQIVND (reference sequence). This CDR3 contains 14 residues. The germline V and J ends were trimmed by 3 bases and 12 bases, with 17 bases remaining between them. The CDR3 DNA sequence: TGTGCCAGTAGTATCTCGCAATCGTTCCGAGAACTGTTTTTT. This sequence encodes CASSISQSFRELFF.

The gene calls are TRBV19 and TRBJ1-4; no definite D call. Germline V gives CDR1 LNHDA, CDR2 SQIVND (reference sequence). The V gene lost 4 bases and the J gene lost 5 bases, with 8 bases spanning the gap. This CDR3 has 13 amino acids. CDR3 sequence reads: CASSNGGNEKLFF. The CDR3 DNA follows: TGTGCCAGTAGTAACGGAGGAAATGAAAAACTGTTTTTT.

The genes are TRBV7-2 and TRBJ2-4; weak D call: TRBD2 (5 bases). Germline assignment: CDR1 SGHTA and CDR2 FQGNSA. The V gene lost 1 base and the J gene lost 7 bases, with 11 bases spanning the gap. The CDR3 loop spans 14 amino acids. Written as DNA, the CDR3 is TGTGCCAGCAGCTTAGACGGGCCGGGGAACATTCAGTACTTC. It translates to CASSLDGPGNIQYF.

The rearrangement joins TRBV10-3 to TRBJ2-5; 8 positions match TRBD1. Germline loops: CDR1 ENHRY, CDR2 SYGVKD. The CDR3 is 14 residues long. V shed 7 bases and J 4 bases; nucleotides not matched to a gene: 8. For the CDR3, the DNA is TGTGCCATCAACCATCAGGGGGCAGGAGAGACCCAGTACTTC. Protein: CAINHQGAGETQYF.

DNA of the CDR3: TGTGCCAGCAGCGTAGAAAGGCGGACTGAAGCTTTCTTT. It encodes CASSVERRTEAFF. This chain uses TRBV9 with TRBJ1-1; no reliable D call. This CDR3 comprises 13 residues. The V gene's germline CDR1 is SGDLS and CDR2 YYNGEE. V dropped 0 bases and J dropped 5 bases, with 8 bases sitting between them.